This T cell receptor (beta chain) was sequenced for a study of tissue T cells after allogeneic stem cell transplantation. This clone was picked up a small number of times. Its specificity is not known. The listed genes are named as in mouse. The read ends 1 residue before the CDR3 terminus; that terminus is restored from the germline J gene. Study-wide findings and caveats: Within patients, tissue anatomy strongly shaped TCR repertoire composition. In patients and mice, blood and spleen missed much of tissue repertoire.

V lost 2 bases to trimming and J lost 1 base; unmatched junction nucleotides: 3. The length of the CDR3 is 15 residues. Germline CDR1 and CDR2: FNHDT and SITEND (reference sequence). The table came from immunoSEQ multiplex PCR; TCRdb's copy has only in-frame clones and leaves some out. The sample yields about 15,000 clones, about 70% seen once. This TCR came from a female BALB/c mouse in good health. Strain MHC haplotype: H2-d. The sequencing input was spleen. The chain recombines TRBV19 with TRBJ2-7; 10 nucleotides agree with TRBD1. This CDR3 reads CASSIGDRGSYEQYF. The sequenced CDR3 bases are TGTGCCAGCAGTATCGGGGACAGGGGTTCCTATGAACAGTAC.